A single sample gave rise to the 31 T cell receptor beta chains below, sequenced in a study of CD8 T cells in ankylosing spondylitis (TCRdb year 2017). Paper-wide results and their limitations: A TCR beta motif of 7 or 8 highly homologous amino acid variants appeared characteristic of blood from ankylosing spondylitis patients.

The antigens these receptors bind are not known. The library was produced with 5' RACE. The reads were generated on an Illumina HiSeq 2500. Through fastp at Q25 and MiXCR, TCRdb rebuilt clones from the public reads, retaining in-frame beta chains. Each CDR3 protein gets just one entry, which takes the most common genes and DNA from the rows behind it. Counted in this sample were about 800,000 distinct CDR3 sequences; approximately 10% of them appeared once. The top ten constitute roughly 0.51% of the sample. Sequenced sample: blood, either unsorted or a sorted T cell fraction (not recorded which). The source is a male donor with ankylosing spondylitis.

V usage is TRBV28 and J usage is TRBJ2-4; 7 bases fit TRBD1. This CDR3 spans 14 amino acids. V lost 3 bases and J lost 8; bases outside the gene matches: 7. Germline V lookup: CDR1 MDHEN, CDR2 SYDVKM. CDR3 DNA sequence: TGTGCCAGCAGTTTGCTGACAGGGTTGGACATTCAGTACTTC. Translation: CASSLLTGLDIQYF.

This clonotype was observed a few times. The chain recombines TRBV6-5 with TRBJ1-1; 7 bases line up with TRBD1. The V segment lost 0 bases and the J segment 8 bases; nucleotides outside the gene matches: 12. Germline CDR1 is MNHEY and CDR2 is SVGAGI. The CDR3 is made up of 16 amino acids. Here the CDR3 reads CASSYSTLRTGSEAFF. The DNA of the CDR3 is TGTGCCAGCAGTTACTCGACTCTTCGGACAGGATCAGAAGCTTTCTTT.

The chain carries TRBV18 and TRBJ2-1; D is unresolved. The CDR3 runs 13 residues. V shed 3 bases and J shed 6 bases, with 9 bases lying between them. CDR1 and CDR2 (germline): KGHSH, LQKENI. CDR3 in amino acids: CASSPGWSNEQFF. The DNA of the CDR3 is TGTGCCAGCTCACCGGGGTGGTCCAATGAGCAGTTCTTC.

This clonotype has a handful of counts. V gene TRBV7-9 combines with J gene TRBJ2-7; D is ambiguous. The V end lost 5 bases, the J end lost 3 bases, and 14 bases lay between the germline ends. The CDR3 has 14 amino acids. Germline V gene lookup returns CDR1 SEHNR and CDR2 FQNEAQ (reference sequence). The DNA for the CDR3 is TGTGCCAGCAGCCTTATAGGGATCGACTACGAGCAGTACTTC. Its protein is CASSLIGIDYEQYF. Variable domain in full (rest from reference TRBV7-9 and TRBJ2-7): DTGVSQNPRHKITKRGQNVTFRCDPISEHNRLYWYRQTLGQGPEFLTYFQNEAQLEKSRLLSDRFSAERPKGSFSTLEIQRTEQGDSAMYLCASSLIGIDYEQYFGPGTRLTVT.

This clonotype has a handful of counts. This chain connects TRBV7-9 to TRBJ2-1, with 8 bases matching TRBD2. CDR3 length: 16 amino acids. CDR1 SEHNR and CDR2 FQNEAQ come from the germline V gene (reference sequence). V lost 5 bases and J lost 2; bases outside the gene matches: 8. The CDR3 region has the DNA TGTGCCAGCAGCCCCATCGCGGGGGGCCCCTACAATGAGCAGTTCTTC. Protein product: CASSPIAGGPYNEQFF.

The chain joins TRBV15 to TRBJ2-1, with D possibly TRBD1 on 6 matching bases. The CDR3 sequence is 15 residues long. Per the germline V gene, CDR1 is LNHNV and CDR2 is YYDKDF (reference sequence). Trimming removed 3 bases at V and 5 bases at J, with 14 bases between. Here the CDR3 DNA reads TGTGCCACCAGCAGGGGGGCAGGAGGTAACAATGAGCAGTTCTTC. Residues: CATSRGAGGNNEQFF. The variable domain in full, with the rest retrieved from reference TRBV15 and TRBJ2-1, is DAMVIQNPRYQVTQFGKPVTLSCSQTLNHNVMYWYQQKSSQAPKLLFHYYDKDFNNEADTPDNFQSRRPNTSFCFLDIRSPGLGDTAMYLCATSRGAGGNNEQFFGPGTRLTVL.

In this sample, this clonotype turned up a few times. The gene calls are TRBV7-3 and TRBJ2-3, with TRBD2 matching over 13 bases. Losses at the gene ends were 5 bases for V and 5 bases for J; bases not matched to a gene: 4. Germline CDR1 reads SGHTA; CDR2 reads FQGTGA. The CDR3 has 15 residues. The CDR3 region has the DNA TGTGCCAGCAGCCCGGGACTAGCGGGGCAAGATACGCAGTATTTT. It encodes CASSPGLAGQDTQYF.

J is TRBJ1-4 and V is TRBV18, with D maybe TRBD1 (5 bases). Germline V gives CDR1 KGHSH, CDR2 LQKENI. The CDR3 is made up of 14 amino acids. Trimming left V 2 bases short and J 8 bases short, with 12 bases between. The CDR3 loop reads CASSPIQGDEKLFF. For the CDR3, the DNA is TGTGCCAGCTCACCAATCCAGGGTGACGAAAAACTGTTTTTT.

V and J are TRBV20-1 and TRBJ1-5, with D unclear. Trimming left V 3 bases short and J 2 bases short, with 8 bases between. Germline V lookup: CDR1 DFQATT, CDR2 SNEGSKA (reference sequence). This CDR3 comprises 13 residues. DNA for the CDR3: TGCAGTGCTAGGAGATCTGGCAATCAGCCCCAGCATTTT. It codes for CSARRSGNQPQHF.

This clonotype was seen only a few times. The chain links TRBV5-1 to TRBJ1-4; a possible D gene is TRBD1 (5 bases). The CDR3 consists of 16 residues. Deletions cut 4 bases from V and 13 bases from J, with 26 bases between. CDR1 and CDR2 (germline): SGHRS, YFSETQ. The CDR3 loop is CASSPNSGAAKVGLFF. The CDR3 coding sequence is TGCGCCAGCAGCCCTAACAGTGGGGCGGCCAAGGTGGGACTGTTTTTT.

This sequence joins TRBV10-3 and TRBJ1-1, with D perhaps TRBD1 (5 bases). Germline V gives CDR1 ENHRY, CDR2 SYGVKD. The V and J ends lost 2 bases and 1 base respectively, with 17 bases between them. This CDR3 has 17 amino acids. The CDR3 protein is CAISEIRALLQNTEAFF. CDR3 DNA sequence: TGTGCCATCAGTGAGATCAGGGCGCTACTACAGAACACTGAAGCTTTCTTT.

This clonotype turned up a few times. J is TRBJ1-6 and V is TRBV6-1; perhaps TRBD1 as D (5 bases). The CDR3 is 15 amino acids. Trimming removed 6 bases at V and 10 bases at J, with 19 bases between. From germline, CDR1 is MNHNS and CDR2 SASEGT. The CDR3 reads CASSPGSGIRSPLHF. For the CDR3, the DNA is TGTGCCAGCAGCCCTGGCTCAGGGATTCGATCACCCCTCCACTTT.

This clonotype came up many times. V gene TRBV7-2 combines with J gene TRBJ2-3; 10 nucleotides line up with TRBD2. The germline gives CDR1 SGHTA, CDR2 FQGNSA. This CDR3 has 15 residues. V lost 4 bases, J lost 2 bases, and 3 bases stayed unmatched. This CDR3 is CASSSGLADTDTQYF. CDR3 DNA sequence: TGTGCCAGCAGCTCCGGACTAGCGGACACAGATACGCAGTATTTT.

This clonotype was recorded a few times. The rearrangement links TRBV7-2 to TRBJ2-1; 7 nucleotides line up with TRBD2. Germline V gene sequence: CDR1 SGHTA, CDR2 FQGNSA. There are 16 residues in the CDR3. V dropped 5 bases and J dropped 4; count of bases not matched to a gene: 11. CDR3 nucleotides: TGTGCCAGCAGCCGTGCCAGCGGGGTGGGGTACAATGAGCAGTTCTTC. It yields the protein CASSRASGVGYNEQFF.

The J gene is TRBJ1-1, the V gene TRBV20-1; 8 bases line up with TRBD1. CDR1 and CDR2 from the germline V gene are DFQATT and SNEGSKA (reference sequence). The CDR3 totals 15 residues. Trimming removed 5 bases from V and 5 bases from J; junction bases left unmatched: 13. The CDR3 DNA sequence: TGCAGTGCTGTAATCATGCAGGGGGCTTGGACTGAAGCTTTCTTT. This translates into CSAVIMQGAWTEAFF.

This clonotype was seen a handful of times. The CDR3 protein is CASSVGGNDQETQYF. DNA of the CDR3: TGTGCCAGCAGCGTAGGAGGGAACGATCAAGAGACCCAGTACTTC. The J gene is TRBJ2-5, the V gene TRBV9; TRBD2 might be the D (5 bases). Germline CDR1 SGDLS, CDR2 YYNGEE. This CDR3 has 15 residues. V shed 0 bases and J shed 2 bases, with 11 bases lying between them.

The CDR3 DNA reads TGCAGTGCTATGGCTCGGGGGGCGGCGAACACTGAAGCTTTCTTT. Residues: CSAMARGAANTEAFF. This sequence joins TRBV20-1 and TRBJ1-1; possibly TRBD1 for D (6 bases). V lost 4 bases and J lost 1, with 16 bases in between. Germline CDR1 reads DFQATT; CDR2 reads SNEGSKA (reference sequence). This CDR3 has 15 amino acids.

This clonotype was counted between two and nine times. The gene calls are TRBV7-9 and TRBJ2-4; D remains unclear. This CDR3 contains 14 residues. The V end was cut by 5 bases, the J end by 6 bases, with 14 bases between. CDR1 and CDR2 from the germline V gene are SEHNR and FQNEAQ (reference sequence). CDR3 nucleotide sequence: TGTGCCAGCAGCGGAGACTCCGCGGCAAACATTCAGTACTTC. It is translated as CASSGDSAANIQYF.

This clonotype was counted a few times. V and J are TRBV5-1 and TRBJ2-2, with 9 bases that match TRBD1. The CDR3 covers 13 residues. Trimming cost V 7 bases and J 6 bases; bases outside gene matches: 4. Germline CDR1 is SGHRS and CDR2 is YFSETQ. CDR3 region: CASGTGMAGELFF. In DNA, the CDR3 is TGCGCCAGCGGGACAGGGATGGCCGGGGAGCTGTTTTTT.

This chain connects TRBV10-3 to TRBJ2-7; weak D call: TRBD1 (5 bases). Trimming took off 3 bases at V and 2 bases at J, with 11 bases between the two ends. CDR1 is ENHRY, CDR2 SYGVKD, per germline. This CDR3 comprises 14 residues. This chain's CDR3 is CAISDIRTTYEQYF. Written as DNA, the CDR3 is TGTGCCATCAGTGATATCAGGACAACCTACGAGCAGTACTTC.

The CDR3 protein is CATTRAEQPQHF. CDR3 bases: TGTGCCACCACCCGGGCCGAACAGCCCCAGCATTTT. The chain is built from TRBV24-1 and TRBJ1-5; D gene unclear. V was shortened by 8 bases and J by 7 bases, with 11 bases between the two germline ends. There are 12 residues in the CDR3. The germline V gene encodes CDR1 KGHDR and CDR2 SFDVKD.

This clonotype was seen at least ten times. The chain recombines TRBV20-1 with TRBJ2-7; perhaps TRBD1 as D (6 bases). The V end was cut by 6 bases, the J end by 3 bases, with 18 bases between. This CDR3 region has 14 residues. Germline V gives CDR1 DFQATT, CDR2 SNEGSKA (reference sequence). CDR3 in amino acids: CSALTPWDNYEQYF. CDR3 DNA: TGCAGTGCCCTAACCCCTTGGGACAACTACGAGCAGTACTTC.

V is TRBV6-5 and J is TRBJ2-7, with D possibly TRBD1 on 5 matching bases. The CDR3 is 13 amino acids. Trimming removed 4 bases at V and 7 bases at J, with 14 bases between. CDR1 is MNHEY, CDR2 SVGAGI, per germline. CDR3 nucleotides: TGTGCCAGCAGTTCCTACAGGCGCGGAGAGCAGTACTTC. Translating gives CASSSYRRGEQYF.

This clonotype was observed a few times. The CDR3 DNA sequence: TGCAGCGGCTTCTTACAGGGGGCAGGAACTGAAGCTTTCTTT. It encodes CSGFLQGAGTEAFF. The gene calls are TRBV29-1 and TRBJ1-1; 9 nucleotides align to TRBD1. The ends lost 7 bases at V and 5 bases at J; junction bases unmatched: 11. The CDR3 extends over 14 amino acids. In germline, CDR1 is SQVTM, CDR2 ANQGSEA.

This clonotype has a count of ten or more. This sequence joins TRBV18 and TRBJ2-7; TRBD1 matches at 8 bases. Per germline, CDR1 KGHSH and CDR2 LQKENI. The CDR3 sequence is 14 residues long. The V and J ends lost 8 bases and 1 base, in that order; junction bases with no gene match: 7. The CDR3 here is CASSPGTGSYEQYF. CDR3 nucleotide sequence: TGTGCCAGCAGCCCCGGGACAGGTTCCTACGAGCAGTACTTC.

As for this clonotype: A much larger clonotype is one base distant, so this may be a read error. This chain links TRBV7-2 with TRBJ1-1; no firm D call. There are 12 residues in the CDR3. Per germline, CDR1 SGHTA and CDR2 FQGNSA. V shed 2 bases and J shed 3 bases, with 4 bases lying between them. CDR3 DNA: TGTGCCAGCAGCTTATGGGACACTGAAGCTTTCTTT. Translated, it gives CASSLWDTEAFF. Full variable domain (missing parts from reference TRBV7-2 and TRBJ1-1): GAGVSQSPSNKVTEKGKDVELRCDPISGHTALYWYRQSLGQGLEFLIYFQGNSAPDKSGLPSDRFSAERTGGSVSTLTIQRTQQEDSAVYLCASSLWDTEAFFGQGTRLTVV.

The rearrangement uses TRBV28 and TRBJ2-7; tentative D call: TRBD2 (6 bases). Germline V lookup: CDR1 MDHEN, CDR2 SYDVKM. With 5 bases removed from V and 2 bases from J, the gap between germline ends came to 10 bases. The CDR3 is 13 residues long. Here the CDR3 DNA reads TGTGCCAGCAGTCTACGACTAGCCTACGAGCAGTACTTC. As protein: CASSLRLAYEQYF.

This clonotype was detected many times. The chain is built from TRBV16 and TRBJ1-3; D is undetermined. The germline gives CDR1 KGHSY, CDR2 FQNENV. This CDR3 is built from 18 residues. The V end was cut by 0 bases, the J end by 0 bases, with 15 bases between. As DNA, the CDR3 is TGTGCCAGCAGCCAATCGATTGGCCGGCGGAGCTCTGGAAACACCATATATTTT. Its translation is CASSQSIGRRSSGNTIYF.

The chain joins TRBV6-5 to TRBJ2-7; D may be TRBD1 (6 bases). V lost 8 bases, J lost 8 bases, and 16 bases lay in between. Germline-derived CDR1 and CDR2 are MNHEY and SVGAGI. CDR3 length equals 12 residues. The CDR3 DNA sequence: TGTGCCAGCGCCCCTAATGGGGGCAAGCAGTACTTC. Encoded protein: CASAPNGGKQYF.

V and J are TRBV15 and TRBJ2-2, with D hard to call. Looked up from germline, CDR1 is LNHNV and CDR2 is YYDKDF (reference sequence). Trimming stripped 5 bases from V and 6 bases from J, with 13 bases between. This CDR3 is built from 14 residues. In DNA, the CDR3 is TGTGCCACCAGCCGGGCGGTCGGCGCCGGGGAGCTGTTTTTT. Its protein product is CATSRAVGAGELFF.

There are a few counts of this clonotype. J is TRBJ2-1 and V is TRBV12-5; 8 bases are shared with TRBD2. The germline V gene encodes CDR1 LGHNT and CDR2 FRNRAP. J was trimmed by 7 bases and V by 7 bases; bases with no gene match: 12. The CDR3 totals 15 residues. The CDR3 loop is CASAPRAGVRNEQFF. CDR3 nucleotide sequence: TGTGCTAGTGCCCCTAGAGCGGGAGTACGGAATGAGCAGTTCTTC.